This TCR beta chain was found in a study of blood T cell repertoires in COVID-19. Profiled with immunoSEQ multiplex PCR; TCRdb holds only in-frame clones, not every one. The data contain roughly 190,000 clones, approximately 90% of them singletons. Sequenced material: PBMCs or T cells enriched from blood (not recorded which). This receptor was taken from a woman between 18 and 29 years old who had recovered from COVID-19.

CDR3 DNA sequence: TGTGCCAGCAGCCCGTGGAGGGTAACAGATACGCAGTATTTT. It translates to CASSPWRVTDTQYF. This sequence joins TRBV28 and TRBJ2-3; perhaps TRBD2 as D (6 bases). This CDR3 is 14 amino acids long. Looked up from germline, CDR1 is MDHEN and CDR2 is SYDVKM. V was pared by 6 bases and J by 3 bases, with 13 bases between.